This entry describes one T cell receptor beta chain. Its target is not known. This entry comes from a study of CD8+CD57+ T cells in acquired aplastic anemia. Study in general: Sorted CD4+ and CD8+ cell DNA averaged 3.2 ug. CD4+ reads averaged about 10.8 million in healthy donors. Broader study findings: With respect to CD8+ Simpson's diversity, patients and controls did not differ significantly. Patients and controls shared 25 to 30 CD8+ CDR3 sequences, which appeared highly expressed in patients and within their immunodominant clones.

Template material for TCR beta VDJ and CDR3 profiling consisted of genomic DNA. One entry per CDR3 protein results from TCRdb running MiXCR on the reads. The profile shows 90,000 to 130,000 distinct CDR3 sequences, around 50% of them singletons. The TCR comes from a human donor in good health, serving as a control. The specimen sequenced was sorted CD4+, CD8+, or CD8+CD57+ T cells (not recorded which) from PBMCs.

CDR3 DNA: TGTGCCACCTCCAAGGCGGGAGGGGTATTCAAGCAGCCCCAGCATTTT. Translated, it gives CATSKAGGVFKQPQHF. The chain carries TRBV19 and TRBJ1-5; D is perhaps TRBD1 (5 bases). Between the trimmed V and J ends, which lost 10 bases and 7 bases, there was a span of 26 bases. This CDR3 is 16 amino acids long. The germline gives CDR1 LNHDA, CDR2 SQIVND (reference sequence).